This T cell receptor beta chain was identified in a study of early T cells in non-severe SARS-CoV-2 infection. Looking at the study overall: Whole-blood bulk RNA, unsorted, was sequenced, and chains were unpaired. Study findings and constraints: The matching step, a VDJdb search, favored anti-spike CD8 responses and missed private and CD4 specificities.

Unique molecular identifiers (one per individual cDNA molecule) were attached. One entry per CDR3 protein results from TCRdb running MiXCR on the 5' RACE reads. The table includes about 64,000 distinct CDR3 sequences, 11% detected once. The sample holds a few counts of this clonotype. Its target is not known. The CDR3 sequence is 15 residues long. The V and J ends lost 6 bases and 5 bases respectively, with 22 bases between them. Germline assignment: CDR1 DFQATT and CDR2 SNEGSKA (reference sequence). This TCR derives from an adult who was a healthcare worker with PCR-confirmed SARS-CoV-2 infection or an uninfected control (not recorded which). The V and J genes are TRBV20-1 and TRBJ1-1, with D perhaps matching TRBD1 (5 bases). Sequenced here: whole blood, sampled at baseline. The CDR3 sequence is CSAAGTGAGGTEAFF. DNA of the CDR3: TGCAGTGCCGCGGGCACAGGAGCAGGAGGGACTGAAGCTTTCTTT.